These 29 T cell receptor beta chains were sequenced from one sample in a study of T cells in Graves' hyperthyroidism and ophthalmopathy (dated by TCRdb to the late 2010s). Library construction relied on multiplex PCR. Sequencer: Illumina HiSeq 2000. TCR beta CDR3 regions were amplified from RNA transcripts. For the first round of RT-PCR on the TCR CDR3, the HTBI primer set was used together with the Qiagen OneStep RT-PCR kit. The public reads were run again by TCRdb, first through fastp at Q25 and then through MiXCR, and only productive beta chains were kept. When rows share a CDR3 protein, they turn into one entry using the most common DNA and genes. Recorded for this sample are 540,000 or so distinct CDR3 sequences; around 16% of them occurred a single time. The top ten clonotypes cover around 6.6% of the sample. Material: blood. Receptors were obtained from a young woman with Graves' hyperthyroidism.

In its sample, this clonotype was seen many times. The genes are TRBV5-1 and TRBJ2-4; D is ambiguous. V lost 3 bases and J lost 0, with 7 bases in between. This CDR3 is 14 amino acids long. Germline-derived CDR1 and CDR2 are SGHRS and YFSETQ. The CDR3 DNA follows: TGCGCCAGCAGCTCTCTGCAAGCCAAAAACATTCAGTACTTC. Its translation is CASSSLQAKNIQYF.

This clonotype was seen only a few times. A clone one base away is much larger, so this may be a read error. CDR3: CATQKDPGQASYEQCF. The CDR3 DNA reads TGTGCCACTCAAAAGGATCCGGGACAGGCCTCCTACGAGCAGTGCTTC. The V gene is TRBV2, the J gene TRBJ2-7; 8 bases fit TRBD1. Germline loops: CDR1 SNHLY, CDR2 FYNNEI. This CDR3 has 16 residues.

The chain has TRBV7-6 and TRBJ2-7; 12 bases match TRBD1. The CDR3 extends over 17 amino acids. With V trimmed by 3 bases and J by 3 bases, 9 bases remained unmatched. CDR1 and CDR2 (germline): SGHVS, FNYEAQ. The CDR3 reads CASSFNLGQGAFYEQYF. For the CDR3, the DNA is TGTGCCAGCAGCTTCAATCTGGGACAGGGGGCCTTCTACGAGCAGTACTTC. The full variable domain, with the rest looked up from reference TRBV7-6 and TRBJ2-7, is GAGVSQSPRYKVTKRGQDVALRCDPISGHVSLYWYRQALGQGPEFLTYFNYEAQQDKSGLPNDRFSAERPEGSISTLTIQRTEQRDSAMYRCASSFNLGQGAFYEQYFGPGTRLTVT.

The chain employs TRBV15 and TRBJ2-5, with D perhaps TRBD2 (6 bases). The length of the CDR3 is 15 residues. Trimming took 3 bases from V and 2 from J, leaving 13 bases between them. The germline CDR1 and CDR2 sequences are LNHNV and YYDKDF (reference sequence). For the CDR3, the DNA is TGTGCCACCAGCAGTCGTACTAGCCAACAAGAGACCCAGTACTTC. Protein sequence: CATSSRTSQQETQYF.

This clonotype was detected ten times or more. The V call is TRBV20-1, the J call TRBJ2-3; 9 nucleotides line up with TRBD1. V dropped 3 bases and J dropped 4; count of bases not matched to a gene: 5. The CDR3 loop spans 14 amino acids. From germline, CDR1 is DFQATT and CDR2 SNEGSKA (reference sequence). The CDR3 coding sequence is TGCAGTGCTAGGGACAGGGGTCTGGCAGATACGCAGTATTTT. Translated: CSARDRGLADTQYF.

In this sample, this clonotype turned up a few times. The chain joins TRBV29-1 to TRBJ2-7, with 7 bases that match TRBD2. The CDR3 has 15 amino acids. The junction had 8 bases not matched to a gene; V was cut back by 0 bases and J by 3 bases. CDR1 and CDR2 from the germline V gene are SQVTM and ANQGSEA. The CDR3 DNA sequence: TGCAGCGTTGAAGACCAACGGGAGGCCAACTACGAGCAGTACTTC. Protein sequence: CSVEDQREANYEQYF.

This clonotype was seen at least ten times. V is TRBV29-1 and J is TRBJ2-1; D gene ambiguous. The CDR3 contains 13 residues. V lost 0 bases and J lost 10, with 13 bases in between. Looked up from germline, CDR1 is SQVTM and CDR2 is ANQGSEA. CDR3 in DNA: TGCAGCGTTGAAGATCTGGAGCTACACGAGCAGTTCTTC. Translation: CSVEDLELHEQFF.

This clonotype came up many times. This chain connects TRBV7-8 to TRBJ2-1; 12 bases fit TRBD2. V lost 5 bases and J lost 12; bases outside the gene matches: 11. Germline lookup yields CDR1 SGHVS and CDR2 FQNEAQ. This CDR3 has 15 residues. The CDR3 spells CASSGIRLAGVLQFF. The CDR3 region has the DNA TGTGCCAGCAGCGGCATTAGACTAGCGGGAGTTTTGCAGTTCTTC.

About this clonotype itself: Since a much larger clone is just one base distant, this may be a read error. This chain joins TRBV20-1 and TRBJ2-1, with 12 positions matching TRBD2. Germline CDR1 DFQATT, CDR2 SNEGSKA (reference sequence). J lost 6 bases, V lost 4 bases, and 4 bases had no gene match. CDR3 length: 14 residues. The CDR3 spells CSAKGTSGPNEQFF. The CDR3, as DNA: TGCAGTGCTAAGGGGACTAGCGGGCCCAATGAGCAGTTCTTC.

This chain links TRBV5-6 with TRBJ2-2, with 12 bases identical to TRBD2. The germline V gene has CDR1 SGHDT and CDR2 YYEEEE. V gave up 0 bases and J gave up 5 bases; unmatched junction bases: 5. The CDR3 runs to 17 residues. CDR3 bases: TGTGCCAGCAGCTTGGGACTAGCGGGAGTTTTGACCGGGGAGCTGTTTTTT. Protein: CASSLGLAGVLTGELFF.

Note on this clonotype: This may come from a read error, since a much larger clone is one base off. V is TRBV20-1 and J is TRBJ2-1; 8 bases fit TRBD1. This CDR3 spans 16 amino acids. J was trimmed by 4 bases and V by 0 bases; bases with no gene match: 8. Germline V gene lookup returns CDR1 DFQATT and CDR2 SNEGSKA (reference sequence). The CDR3 is CSARDPGTGGYNEQFF. CDR3 bases: TGCAGTGCTAGAGATCCAGGCACAGGGGGTTACAATGAGCAGTTCTTC.

This clonotype showed up just a few times. The chain has TRBV10-3 and TRBJ2-3, with 7 bases matching TRBD2. V shed 8 bases, J shed 3 bases, and the junction held 14 bases outside the gene matches. This CDR3 region has 16 residues. Germline CDR1 and CDR2: ENHRY and SYGVKD. CDR3 in amino acids: CAIGDSRGSGTDTQYF. DNA of the CDR3: TGTGCCATCGGGGATTCCCGCGGGAGTGGTACAGATACGCAGTATTTT.

This clonotype was seen ten or more times. This chain connects TRBV11-2 to TRBJ1-2; 7 nucleotides agree with TRBD1. V gave up 5 bases and J gave up 6 bases; unmatched junction bases: 9. Germline V gives CDR1 SGHAT, CDR2 FQNNGV. This CDR3 is built from 14 residues. CDR3: CASSPPGTVNGYTF. CDR3 nucleotides: TGTGCCAGCAGCCCACCCGGGACAGTCAATGGCTACACCTTC.

In the case of this clonotype: Given a much more abundant clone one base away, this may be a read error. The rearrangement joins TRBV2 to TRBJ2-5; the D gene is possibly TRBD1 (6 bases). The germline CDR1 and CDR2 sequences are SNHLY and FYNNEI. V was clipped by 6 bases and J by 5 bases, with 16 bases between them. The CDR3 has 14 residues. The CDR3 bases are TGTGCCAGCAGGATTGACCCAGACAGGGAGACCCAGTACTTC. It yields the protein CASRIDPDRETQYF.

This clonotype has just a few counts. The chain employs TRBV20-1 and TRBJ2-7; perhaps TRBD2 as D (6 bases). Trimming took 5 bases from V and 3 from J, leaving 17 bases between them. The germline V gene encodes CDR1 DFQATT and CDR2 SNEGSKA (reference sequence). There are 14 residues in the CDR3. This CDR3 is CSAGGARGVYEQYF. The CDR3, as DNA: TGCAGTGCTGGAGGGGCCCGGGGTGTCTACGAGCAGTACTTC.

The V call is TRBV6-1, the J call TRBJ2-3, with TRBD2 as a possible D gene (6 bases). V lost 3 bases and J lost 4, with 11 bases in between. In germline, CDR1 is MNHNS, CDR2 SASEGT. CDR3 length: 14 amino acids. The CDR3 loop is CASSERTGADTQYF. CDR3 coding DNA: TGTGCCAGCAGTGAGAGAACGGGGGCAGATACGCAGTATTTT.

This sequence joins TRBV5-4 and TRBJ2-7; 13 nucleotides line up with TRBD2. Germline lookup yields CDR1 SGHNT and CDR2 YYREEE (reference sequence). V lost 5 bases to trimming and J lost 7 bases; unmatched junction nucleotides: 9. The CDR3 totals 15 residues. Written as DNA, the CDR3 is TGTGCCAGCAGACAAGGACTAGCGGGAGTTTGGGAGCAGTACTTC. The encoded protein is CASRQGLAGVWEQYF.

This chain links TRBV6-1 with TRBJ1-5, with D maybe TRBD1 (5 bases). In germline, CDR1 is MNHNS, CDR2 SASEGT. The CDR3 spans 18 residues. Trimming removed 3 bases from V and 0 bases from J, with 18 bases in between. The CDR3 reads CASSERGGGTDSNQPQHF. CDR3 nucleotides: TGTGCCAGCAGTGAGAGGGGTGGCGGGACGGATAGCAATCAGCCCCAGCATTTT.

At least ten counts were recorded for this clonotype. V gene TRBV7-3 combines with J gene TRBJ2-1; 12 nucleotides agree with TRBD2. Per the germline V gene, CDR1 is SGHTA and CDR2 is FQGTGA. The trim removed 5 bases at V and 7 bases at J, leaving 6 bases unmatched. The CDR3 contains 15 residues. The DNA for the CDR3 is TGTGCCAGCAGCCGTTCTAGCGGGAGGGTAAATGAGCAGTTCTTC. Translating it yields CASSRSSGRVNEQFF.

This clonotype occurred many times. The V gene is TRBV9, the J gene TRBJ1-5; D gene unclear. V was cut by 3 bases and J by 0 bases, with 7 bases left in between. The CDR3 consists of 14 residues. Germline V gives CDR1 SGDLS, CDR2 YYNGEE. CDR3 sequence: CASSAEHSNQPQHF. The CDR3, as DNA: TGTGCCAGCAGCGCGGAACATAGCAATCAGCCCCAGCATTTT.

The V call is TRBV29-1, the J call TRBJ1-5, with D uncertain. Between the trimmed V and J ends, which lost 2 bases and 2 bases, there was a span of 7 bases. The CDR3 extends over 13 amino acids. Looked up from germline, CDR1 is SQVTM and CDR2 is ANQGSEA. CDR3 sequence: CSVELGRNQPQHF. The CDR3 nucleotides are TGCAGCGTTGAATTAGGGCGCAATCAGCCCCAGCATTTT.

Many counts were recorded for this clonotype. The CDR3 spells CASTPGETQYF. DNA for the CDR3: TGTGCCAGCACCCCCGGGGAGACCCAGTACTTC. The chain combines TRBV7-2 with TRBJ2-5; D remains unclear. Trimming removed 7 bases at V and 5 bases at J, with 8 bases between. Per germline, CDR1 SGHTA and CDR2 FQGNSA. This CDR3 has 11 residues.

This clonotype showed up many times. The rearrangement uses TRBV27 and TRBJ1-5; possibly TRBD1 for D (5 bases). CDR3 length: 15 residues. Trimming removed 6 bases at V and 1 base at J, with 13 bases between. Looked up from germline, CDR1 is MNHEY and CDR2 is SMNVEV (reference sequence). This chain's CDR3 is CASRGLRLSNQPQHF. CDR3 DNA: TGTGCCAGCAGGGGGCTTAGGTTAAGCAATCAGCCCCAGCATTTT.

The V call is TRBV7-2, the J call TRBJ2-2, with 9 bases fitting TRBD2. V lost 6 bases, J lost 4 bases, and 12 bases stayed unmatched. The CDR3 extends over 17 amino acids. Germline assignment: CDR1 SGHTA and CDR2 FQGNSA. The CDR3 reads CASSVGGRGTGTGELFF. CDR3 nucleotides: TGTGCCAGCAGTGTGGGCGGGAGGGGGACGGGCACCGGGGAGCTGTTTTTT.

The chain has TRBV19 and TRBJ1-1; weak D call: TRBD1 (6 bases). The CDR3 runs 14 residues. V lost 11 bases to trimming and J lost 0 bases, with 16 bases between them. Looked up from germline, CDR1 is LNHDA and CDR2 is SQIVND (reference sequence). CDR3 DNA sequence: TGTGCCTCTCAGGGGATAGTCATGAACACTGAAGCTTTCTTT. As protein: CASQGIVMNTEAFF.

This clonotype has ten or more counts. The genes are TRBV20-1 and TRBJ2-7; 13 bases align to TRBD2. CDR3 length equals 13 residues. V shed 3 bases and J 4 bases; nucleotides not matched to a gene: 0. Germline V gene lookup returns CDR1 DFQATT and CDR2 SNEGSKA (reference sequence). CDR3 nucleotide sequence: TGCAGTGCTAGGGGACTAGCGGGATACGAGCAGTACTTC. Its translation: CSARGLAGYEQYF.

This clonotype was counted at least ten times. This chain uses TRBV7-8 with TRBJ2-1; 10 bases agree with TRBD2. The germline CDR1 and CDR2 sequences are SGHVS and FQNEAQ. Trimming at V came to 5 bases and at J to 4 bases, leaving 8 bases not matched to a gene. This CDR3 is built from 16 residues. The CDR3 spells CASSPRRGLAYNEQFF. The CDR3 DNA sequence: TGTGCCAGCAGCCCCCGACGGGGACTAGCGTACAATGAGCAGTTCTTC. Based on the CDR3 plus reference TRBV7-8 and TRBJ2-1, the full variable domain is GAGVSQSPRYKVAKRGQDVALRCDPISGHVSLFWYQQALGQGPEFLTYFQNEAQLDKSGLPSDRFFAERPEGSVSTLKIQRTQQEDSAVYLCASSPRRGLAYNEQFFGPGTRLTVL.

This clonotype was detected a few times. The V call is TRBV20-1, the J call TRBJ2-1, with a weak D call TRBD2 (5 bases). This CDR3 contains 20 residues. V was pared by 1 base and J by 3 bases, with 28 bases between. CDR1 is DFQATT, CDR2 SNEGSKA, per germline (reference sequence). CDR3 sequence reads: CSARATGGPALGPYYNEQFF. CDR3 DNA sequence: TGCAGTGCTAGAGCCACGGGCGGGCCGGCCCTAGGCCCTTACTACAATGAGCAGTTCTTC.

In this sample, this clonotype turned up many times. V is TRBV6-2 or TRBV6-3 and J is TRBJ2-7; a weak D match, TRBD1 (6 bases). There are 13 residues in the CDR3. Trimming removed 6 bases from V and 1 base from J, with 10 bases in between. The V gene's germline CDR1 is MNHEY and CDR2 SVGEGT. CDR3 bases: TGTGCCAGCAGCTCACAGGGTTCCTACGAGCAGTACTTC. It specifies CASSSQGSYEQYF.